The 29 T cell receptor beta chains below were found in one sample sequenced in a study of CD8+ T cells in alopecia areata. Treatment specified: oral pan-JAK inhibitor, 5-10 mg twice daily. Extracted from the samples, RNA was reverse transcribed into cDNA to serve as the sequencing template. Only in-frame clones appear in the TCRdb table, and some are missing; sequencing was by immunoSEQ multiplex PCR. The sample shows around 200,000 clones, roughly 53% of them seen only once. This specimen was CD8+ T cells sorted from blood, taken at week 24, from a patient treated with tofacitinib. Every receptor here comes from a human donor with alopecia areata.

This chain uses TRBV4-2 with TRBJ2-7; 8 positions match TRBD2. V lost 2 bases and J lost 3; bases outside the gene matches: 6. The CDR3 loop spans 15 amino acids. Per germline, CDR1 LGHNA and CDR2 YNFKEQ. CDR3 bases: TGTGCCAGCAGCCAATTCGGGGGGGCTATCTACGAGCAGTACTTC. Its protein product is CASSQFGGAIYEQYF.

The CDR3 nucleotides read TGTGCCAGCAGCGCTAGCGGGGTAGGCTACGAGCAGTACTTC. Amino acid sequence: CASSASGVGYEQYF. This chain links TRBV9 with TRBJ2-7; 9 bases match TRBD2. Germline-derived CDR1 and CDR2 are SGDLS and YYNGEE. Losses at the gene ends were 3 bases for V and 3 bases for J; bases not matched to a gene: 4. The CDR3 runs 14 residues.

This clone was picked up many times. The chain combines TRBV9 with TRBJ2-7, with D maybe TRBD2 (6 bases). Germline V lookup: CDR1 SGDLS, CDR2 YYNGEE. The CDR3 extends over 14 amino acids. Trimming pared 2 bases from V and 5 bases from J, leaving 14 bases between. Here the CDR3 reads CASSVGGLGNEQYF. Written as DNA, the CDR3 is TGTGCCAGCAGCGTGGGGGGTCTAGGGAACGAGCAGTACTTC.

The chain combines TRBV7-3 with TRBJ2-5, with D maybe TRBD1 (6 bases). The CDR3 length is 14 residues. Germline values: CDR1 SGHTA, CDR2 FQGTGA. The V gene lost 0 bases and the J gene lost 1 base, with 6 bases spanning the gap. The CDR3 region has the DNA TGTGCCAGCAGCTTAACAGGGGGCCAAGAGACCCAGTACTTC. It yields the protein CASSLTGGQETQYF.

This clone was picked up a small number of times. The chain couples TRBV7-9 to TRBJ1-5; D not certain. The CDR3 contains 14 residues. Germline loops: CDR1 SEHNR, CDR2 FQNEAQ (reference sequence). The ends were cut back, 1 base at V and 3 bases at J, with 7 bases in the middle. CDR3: CASSLGGDNQPQHF. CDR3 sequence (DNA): TGTGCCAGCAGCTTAGGGGGAGACAATCAGCCCCAGCATTTT.

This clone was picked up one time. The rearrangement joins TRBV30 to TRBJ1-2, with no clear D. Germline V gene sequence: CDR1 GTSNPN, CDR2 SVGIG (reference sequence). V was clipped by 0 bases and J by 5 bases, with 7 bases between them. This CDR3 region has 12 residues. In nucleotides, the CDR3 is TGTGCCTGGAGTGTATCTGTATATGGCTACACCTTC. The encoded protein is CAWSVSVYGYTF.

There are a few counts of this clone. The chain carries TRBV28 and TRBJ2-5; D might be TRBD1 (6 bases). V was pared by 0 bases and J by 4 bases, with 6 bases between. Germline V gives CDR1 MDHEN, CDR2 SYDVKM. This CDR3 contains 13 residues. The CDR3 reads CASSLWGAETQYF. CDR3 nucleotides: TGTGCCAGCAGTTTATGGGGGGCAGAGACCCAGTACTTC.

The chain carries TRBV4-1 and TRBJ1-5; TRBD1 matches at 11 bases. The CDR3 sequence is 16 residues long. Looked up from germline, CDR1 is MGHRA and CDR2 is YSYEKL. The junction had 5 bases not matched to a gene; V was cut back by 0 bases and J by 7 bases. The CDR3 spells CASSQELGQGAQPQHF. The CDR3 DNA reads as TGCGCCAGCAGCCAAGAACTCGGACAGGGGGCACAGCCCCAGCATTTT.

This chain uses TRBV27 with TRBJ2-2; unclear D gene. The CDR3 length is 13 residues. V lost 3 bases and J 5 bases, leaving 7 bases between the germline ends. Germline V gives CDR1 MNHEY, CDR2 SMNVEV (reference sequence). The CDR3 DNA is TGTGCCAGCAGTTTTGTGGAAACCGGGGAGCTGTTTTTT. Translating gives CASSFVETGELFF.

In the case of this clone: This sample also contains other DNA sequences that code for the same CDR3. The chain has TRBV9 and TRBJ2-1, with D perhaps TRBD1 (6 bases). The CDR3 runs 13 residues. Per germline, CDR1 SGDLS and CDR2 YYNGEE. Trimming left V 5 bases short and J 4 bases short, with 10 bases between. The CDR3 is CASSTGNYNEQFF. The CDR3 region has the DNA TGTGCCAGCAGTACAGGGAATTACAATGAGCAGTTCTTC.

For the CDR3, the DNA is TGCAGTGTAACTCCTTACACCTTC. It encodes CSVTPYTF. This sequence joins TRBV20-1 and TRBJ1-2, with D unclear. Trimming removed 7 bases at V and 11 bases at J, with 8 bases between. Germline-derived CDR1 and CDR2 are DFQATT and SNEGSKA (reference sequence). The CDR3 runs to 8 residues.

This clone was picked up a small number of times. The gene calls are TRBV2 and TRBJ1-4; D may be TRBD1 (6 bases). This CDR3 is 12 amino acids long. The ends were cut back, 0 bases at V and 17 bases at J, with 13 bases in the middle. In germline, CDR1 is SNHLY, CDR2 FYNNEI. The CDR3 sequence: CASSEAGQSVFF. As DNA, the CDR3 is TGTGCCAGCAGTGAAGCTGGACAGTCAGTCTTTTTT.

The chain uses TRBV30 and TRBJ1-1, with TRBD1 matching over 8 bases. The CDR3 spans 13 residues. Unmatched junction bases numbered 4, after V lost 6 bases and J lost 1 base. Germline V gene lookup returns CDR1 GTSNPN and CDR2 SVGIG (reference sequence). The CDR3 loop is CACQGASNTEAFF. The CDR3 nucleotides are TGTGCCTGCCAGGGGGCCTCGAACACTGAAGCTTTCTTT. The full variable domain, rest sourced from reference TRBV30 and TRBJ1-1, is SQTIHQWPATLVQPVGSPLSLECTVEGTSNPNLYWYRQAAGRGLQLLFYSVGIGQISSEVPQNLSASRPQDRQFILSSKKLLLSDSGFYLCACQGASNTEAFFGQGTRLTVV.

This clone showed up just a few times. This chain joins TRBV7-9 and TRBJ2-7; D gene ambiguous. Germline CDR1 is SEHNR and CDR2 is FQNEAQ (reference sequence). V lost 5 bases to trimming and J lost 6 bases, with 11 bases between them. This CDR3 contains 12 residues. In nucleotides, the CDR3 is TGTGCCAGCAGCCCTAGTCGGCCCGAGCAGTACTTC. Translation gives CASSPSRPEQYF.

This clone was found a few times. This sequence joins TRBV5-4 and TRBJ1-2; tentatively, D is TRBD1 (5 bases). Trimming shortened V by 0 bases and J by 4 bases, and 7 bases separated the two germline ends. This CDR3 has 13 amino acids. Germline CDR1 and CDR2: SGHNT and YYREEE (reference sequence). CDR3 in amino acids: CASSLEGPYGYTF. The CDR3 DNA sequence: TGTGCCAGCAGCTTGGAGGGGCCCTATGGCTACACCTTC.

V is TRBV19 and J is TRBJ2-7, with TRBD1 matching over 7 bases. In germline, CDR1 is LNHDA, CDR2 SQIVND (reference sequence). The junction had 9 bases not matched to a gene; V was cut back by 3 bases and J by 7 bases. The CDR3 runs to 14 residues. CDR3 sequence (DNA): TGTGCCAGTAGTATGGGACAGACGTCTACGGAGCAGTACTTC. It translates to CASSMGQTSTEQYF.

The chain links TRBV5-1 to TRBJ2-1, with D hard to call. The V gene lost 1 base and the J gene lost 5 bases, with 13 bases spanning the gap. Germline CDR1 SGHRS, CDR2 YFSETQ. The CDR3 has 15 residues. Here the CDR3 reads CASSLWQAEDNEQFF. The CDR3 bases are TGCGCCAGCAGCTTGTGGCAGGCAGAAGACAATGAGCAGTTCTTC.

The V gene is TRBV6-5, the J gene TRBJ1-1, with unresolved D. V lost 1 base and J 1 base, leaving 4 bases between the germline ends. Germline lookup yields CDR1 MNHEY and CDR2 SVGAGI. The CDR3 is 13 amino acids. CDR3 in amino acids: CASSYYGNTEAFF. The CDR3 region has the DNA TGTGCCAGCAGTTACTACGGGAACACTGAAGCTTTCTTT.

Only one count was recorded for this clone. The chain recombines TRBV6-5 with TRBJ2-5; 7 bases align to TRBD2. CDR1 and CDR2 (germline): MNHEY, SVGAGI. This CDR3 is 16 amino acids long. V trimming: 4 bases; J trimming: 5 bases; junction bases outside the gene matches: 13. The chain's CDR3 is CASSSYGRWKSETQYF. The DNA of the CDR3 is TGTGCCAGCAGTTCCTACGGGAGGTGGAAGTCGGAGACCCAGTACTTC.

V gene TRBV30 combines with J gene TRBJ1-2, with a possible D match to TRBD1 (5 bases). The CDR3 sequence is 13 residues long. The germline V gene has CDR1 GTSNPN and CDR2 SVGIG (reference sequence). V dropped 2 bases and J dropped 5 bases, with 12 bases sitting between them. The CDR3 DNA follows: TGTGCCTGGAGTATAGCGGGGCATTATGGCTACACCTTC. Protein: CAWSIAGHYGYTF.

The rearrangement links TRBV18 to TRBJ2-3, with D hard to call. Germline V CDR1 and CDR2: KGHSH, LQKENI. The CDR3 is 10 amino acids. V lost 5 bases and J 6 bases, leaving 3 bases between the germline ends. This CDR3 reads CASSADTQYF. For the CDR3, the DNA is TGTGCCAGCTCAGCCGATACGCAGTATTTT.

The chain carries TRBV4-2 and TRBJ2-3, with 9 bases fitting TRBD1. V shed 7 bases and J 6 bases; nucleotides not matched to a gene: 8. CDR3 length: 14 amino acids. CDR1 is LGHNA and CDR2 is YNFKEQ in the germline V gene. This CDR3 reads CASTRRTGDDTQYF. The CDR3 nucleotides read TGTGCCAGCACCCGCCGGACAGGGGACGATACGCAGTATTTT.

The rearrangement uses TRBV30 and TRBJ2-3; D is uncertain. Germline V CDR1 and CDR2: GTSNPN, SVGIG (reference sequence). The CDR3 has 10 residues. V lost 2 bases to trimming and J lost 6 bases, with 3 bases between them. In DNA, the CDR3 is TGTGCCTGGAGTATGGATACGCAGTATTTT. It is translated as CAWSMDTQYF.

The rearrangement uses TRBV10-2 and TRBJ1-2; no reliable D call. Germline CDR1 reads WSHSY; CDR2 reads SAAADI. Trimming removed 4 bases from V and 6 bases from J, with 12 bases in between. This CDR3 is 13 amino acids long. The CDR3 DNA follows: TGCGCCAGCAGTGTGGCTCGAGGAGATGGCTACACCTTC. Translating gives CASSVARGDGYTF.

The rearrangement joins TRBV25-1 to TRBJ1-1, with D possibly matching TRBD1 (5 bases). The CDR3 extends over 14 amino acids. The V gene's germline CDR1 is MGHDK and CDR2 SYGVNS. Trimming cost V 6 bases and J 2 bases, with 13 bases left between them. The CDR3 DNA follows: TGTGCCAGCAGCCCAGGGACGGCTAACACTGAAGCTTTCTTT. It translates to CASSPGTANTEAFF.

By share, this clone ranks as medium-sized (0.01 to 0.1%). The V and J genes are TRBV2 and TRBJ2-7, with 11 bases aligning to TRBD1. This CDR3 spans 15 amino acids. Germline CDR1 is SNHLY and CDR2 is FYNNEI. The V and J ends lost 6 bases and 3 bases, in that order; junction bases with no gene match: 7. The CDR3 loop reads CASRIRDRGVYEQYF. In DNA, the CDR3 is TGTGCCAGCAGGATCCGGGACAGGGGGGTCTACGAGCAGTACTTC.

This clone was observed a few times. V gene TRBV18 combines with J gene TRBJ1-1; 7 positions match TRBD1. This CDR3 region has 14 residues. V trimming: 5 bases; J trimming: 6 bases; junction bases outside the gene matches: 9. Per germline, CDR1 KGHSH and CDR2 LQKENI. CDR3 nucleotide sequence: TGTGCCAGCTCAGTTGACAGGGTGGATTCTGAAGCTTTCTTT. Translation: CASSVDRVDSEAFF.

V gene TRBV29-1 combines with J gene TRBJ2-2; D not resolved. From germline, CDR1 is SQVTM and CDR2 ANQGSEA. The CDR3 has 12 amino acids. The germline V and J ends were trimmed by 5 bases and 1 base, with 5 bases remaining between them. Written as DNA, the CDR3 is TGCAGCGTTACCAAGAACACCGGGGAGCTGTTTTTT. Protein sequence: CSVTKNTGELFF.

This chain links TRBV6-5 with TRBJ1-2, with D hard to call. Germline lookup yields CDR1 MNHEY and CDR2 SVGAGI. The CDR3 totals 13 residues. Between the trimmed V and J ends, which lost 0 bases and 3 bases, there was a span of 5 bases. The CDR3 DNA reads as TGTGCCAGCAGTTACTCGAGAGACTATGGCTACACCTTC. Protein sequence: CASSYSRDYGYTF.